One and the same sample provided the 2 T cell receptor beta chains below, sequenced in a study of T cell repertoires in cytomegalovirus infection. Each CDR3 protein is one row after TCRdb ran MiXCR on the reads. Of roughly 200,000 distinct CDR3 sequences listed, roughly 17% were seen once; the top ten hold around 27%. The sequenced sample consisted of CD8+ T cells from PBMCs. The receptors shown here come from a human donor in good health (CMV status not recorded). Some clones in this sample may be carry-over from other donors' samples.

This chain connects TRBV25-1 to TRBJ2-1; 9 bases fit TRBD2. CDR1 is MGHDK and CDR2 is SYGVNS in the germline V gene. V was pared by 5 bases and J by 0 bases, with 5 bases of the junction left unmatched. CDR3 length: 16 residues. CDR3 nucleotide sequence: TGTGCCAGCAGTTCCCAGCGGGGGGACTCCTACAATGAGCAGTTCTTC. This translates into CASSSQRGDSYNEQFF.

This clonotype has more than one count but fewer than ten. V gene TRBV11-1 combines with J gene TRBJ2-2; D is perhaps TRBD1 or TRBD2 (5 bases each). The V end lost 5 bases, the J end lost 2 bases, and 18 bases lay between the germline ends. This CDR3 has 17 amino acids. Germline assignment: CDR1 SGHAT and CDR2 FQDESV (reference sequence). The CDR3: CASSPQVRDPNTGELFF. CDR3 DNA sequence: TGTGCCAGCAGCCCCCAGGTCCGGGACCCCAACACCGGGGAGCTGTTTTTT.